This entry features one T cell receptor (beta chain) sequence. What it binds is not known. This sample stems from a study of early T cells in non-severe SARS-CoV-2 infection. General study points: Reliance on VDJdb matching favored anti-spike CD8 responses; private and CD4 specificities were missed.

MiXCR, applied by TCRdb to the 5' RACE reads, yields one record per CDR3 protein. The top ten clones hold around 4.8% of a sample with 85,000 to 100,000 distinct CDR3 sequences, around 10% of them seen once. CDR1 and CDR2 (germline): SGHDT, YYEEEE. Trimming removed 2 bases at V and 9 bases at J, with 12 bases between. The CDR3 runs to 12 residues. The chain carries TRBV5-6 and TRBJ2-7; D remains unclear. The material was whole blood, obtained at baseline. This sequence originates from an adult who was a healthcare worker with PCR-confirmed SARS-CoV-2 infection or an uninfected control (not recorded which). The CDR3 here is CASSLNPTAQYF. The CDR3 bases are TGTGCCAGCAGCTTAAACCCTACTGCGCAGTACTTC.